The 2 T cell receptor beta chains listed next were all sequenced from one sample in a study of CD8 T cells in Susac syndrome. When the RNA was reverse transcribed, random hexamers were used with an input of roughly 0.45 to 1 ug. TCRdb reanalysed the immunoSEQ multiplex PCR reads using MiXCR and keeps one entry per CDR3 protein. The profile covers 200,000 to 250,000 distinct CDR3 sequences, with approximately 94% appearing a single time and roughly 0.14% taken by the ten largest. Sequenced material: CD4+ T cells from PBMCs. These receptors were taken from a human donor with Susac syndrome.

The chain links TRBV7-2 to TRBJ2-3; 7 nucleotides line up with TRBD1. CDR1 and CDR2 from the germline V gene are SGHTA and FQGNSA. The V segment lost 1 base and the J segment 3 bases; nucleotides outside the gene matches: 1. This CDR3 comprises 14 residues. The DNA for the CDR3 is TGTGCCAGCAGCTTAGTGACAGGGACAGATACGCAGTATTTT. The encoded protein is CASSLVTGTDTQYF.

This chain connects TRBV2 to TRBJ1-1; D uncertain. This CDR3 is built from 13 residues. Germline assignment: CDR1 SNHLY and CDR2 FYNNEI. Trimming pared 6 bases from V and 7 bases from J, leaving 15 bases between. CDR3 nucleotide sequence: TGTGCCAGCAGGAATTCCCTTGCTGGTGAAGCTTTCTTT. This codes for CASRNSLAGEAFF. The full variable domain, completed using reference TRBV2 and TRBJ1-1, is EPEVTQTPSHQVTQMGQEVILRCVPISNHLYFYWYRQILGQKVEFLVSFYNNEISEKSEIFDDQFSVERPDGSNFTLKIRSTKLEDSAMYFCASRNSLAGEAFFGQGTRLTVV.